The 18 T cell receptor beta chains below come from one sample, sequenced in a study of shared T cell receptors in the human thymus (dated by TCRdb to 2020 to 2022). Libraries were built with the immunoSEQ multiplex PCR assay. Not all clones reach the TCRdb copy of this immuneACCESS table, which keeps in-frame sequences only. Checked studies attribute under half of the gap to unresolved V genes and leave the rest unexplained. In all, the sample holds hundreds of thousands of clones, and more than 75% of those were seen once. The top ten clonotypes cover more than 0.009% of the sample. These data also formed part of another study, on human thymus T cells.

Sequenced sample: thymocytes. All receptors derive from a boy in the first two years of life with a congenital heart defect. Donor details come from another sample of the same person, matched by shared clones.

The gene calls are TRBV19 and TRBJ1-5, with no clear D. From germline, CDR1 is LNHDA and CDR2 SQIVND (reference sequence). V gave up 3 bases and J gave up 4 bases, with 10 bases separating them. This CDR3 contains 14 residues. For the CDR3, the DNA is TGTGCCAGTAGTATGTCCAGAACAAATCAGCCCCAGCATTTT. This codes for CASSMSRTNQPQHF.

The V and J genes are TRBV6-6 and TRBJ2-3, with D hard to call. This CDR3 is built from 12 residues. Germline V gene sequence: CDR1 MNHNY, CDR2 SVGAGI (reference sequence). The V end lost 5 bases, the J end lost 0 bases, and 3 bases lay between the germline ends. CDR3 DNA: TGTGCCAGCAGTCATAGCACAGATACGCAGTATTTT. Encoded protein: CASSHSTDTQYF.

Only a few counts were recorded for this clone. The chain recombines TRBV6-5 with TRBJ2-1; a possible D gene is TRBD1 (6 bases). Deletions cut 5 bases from V and 9 bases from J, with 20 bases between. CDR3 length equals 15 residues. Germline V CDR1 and CDR2: MNHEY, SVGAGI. CDR3 DNA sequence: TGTGCCAGCAGTAGGCATCCGGGACACCTTACTGAGCAGTTCTTC. The encoded protein is CASSRHPGHLTEQFF.

The chain couples TRBV28 to TRBJ2-5; weak D call: TRBD2 (5 bases). The CDR3 is 13 amino acids. V shed 6 bases and J shed 7 bases, with 15 bases lying between them. Per germline, CDR1 MDHEN and CDR2 SYDVKM. This CDR3 reads CASRSGNSVTQYF. CDR3 nucleotide sequence: TGTGCCAGCAGATCGGGGAATTCGGTGACCCAGTACTTC. Based on the CDR3 plus reference TRBV28 and TRBJ2-5, the full variable domain is DVKVTQSSRYLVKRTGEKVFLECVQDMDHENMFWYRQDPGLGLRLIYFSYDVKMKEKGDIPEGYSVSREKKERFSLILESASTNQTSMYLCASRSGNSVTQYFGPGTRLLVL.

V is TRBV11-2 and J is TRBJ2-3, with D perhaps matching TRBD1 (5 bases). The germline V and J ends were trimmed by 5 bases and 3 bases, with 18 bases remaining between them. The CDR3 is 16 residues long. Germline CDR1 reads SGHAT; CDR2 reads FQNNGV. CDR3 protein: CASSLRQPDPTDTQYF. CDR3 nucleotide sequence: TGTGCCAGCAGCCTACGACAGCCTGATCCAACAGATACGCAGTATTTT.

The chain is built from TRBV11-2 and TRBJ2-7, with D perhaps matching TRBD2 (6 bases). V was clipped by 1 base and J by 0 bases, with 10 bases between them. Germline CDR1 and CDR2: SGHAT and FQNNGV. This CDR3 is 15 amino acids long. The chain's CDR3 is CASSLAGLYSYEQYF. Here the CDR3 DNA reads TGTGCCAGCAGCTTAGCGGGACTCTACTCCTACGAGCAGTACTTC.

The chain combines TRBV4-2 with TRBJ2-1; TRBD2 might be the D (5 bases). Germline CDR1 LGHNA, CDR2 YNFKEQ. The CDR3 runs 14 residues. Trimming stripped 1 base from V and 6 bases from J, with 10 bases between. CDR3 sequence reads: CASSQVPLANEQFF. The CDR3 nucleotides read TGTGCCAGCAGCCAAGTACCCCTAGCCAATGAGCAGTTCTTC.

This clone came up a few times. The V gene is TRBV7-9, the J gene TRBJ1-2; D is undetermined. This CDR3 comprises 13 residues. Trimming removed 2 bases from V and 0 bases from J, with 4 bases in between. Germline V lookup: CDR1 SEHNR, CDR2 FQNEAQ (reference sequence). The CDR3 spells CASSLITNYGYTF. The CDR3 DNA reads TGTGCCAGCAGCTTAATTACTAACTATGGCTACACCTTC.

This sequence joins TRBV9 and TRBJ2-1; 13 bases are a match to TRBD2. The trim removed 3 bases at V and 3 bases at J, leaving 9 bases unmatched. This CDR3 spans 18 amino acids. Germline V gives CDR1 SGDLS, CDR2 YYNGEE. The CDR3 nucleotides are TGTGCCAGCAGCGACGGGACTAGCGGGAATTTTTTCTACAATGAGCAGTTCTTC. Amino acid sequence: CASSDGTSGNFFYNEQFF.

The rearrangement uses TRBV4-2 and TRBJ2-7, with 9 bases fitting TRBD2. Germline loops: CDR1 LGHNA, CDR2 YNFKEQ. Losses at the gene ends were 1 base for V and 5 bases for J; bases not matched to a gene: 6. The CDR3 length is 15 residues. CDR3 DNA sequence: TGTGCCAGCAGCCAAGTCCTAGCGGGGTGCCACGAGCAGTACTTC. Its protein product is CASSQVLAGCHEQYF.

The chain links TRBV28 to TRBJ2-7, with TRBD2 identical over 14 bases. CDR3 size: 17 residues. Trimming at V came to 3 bases and at J to 1 base, leaving 5 bases not matched to a gene. Germline V gene data show CDR1 as MDHEN and CDR2 as SYDVKM. CDR3 sequence: CASSFGLAGGRSYEQYF. The CDR3 DNA sequence: TGTGCCAGCAGTTTTGGACTAGCGGGGGGAAGGTCCTACGAGCAGTACTTC.

The J gene is TRBJ2-7, the V gene TRBV27; 8 nucleotides agree with TRBD2. The trim removed 2 bases at V and 4 bases at J, leaving 7 bases unmatched. This CDR3 has 15 amino acids. Germline V gives CDR1 MNHEY, CDR2 SMNVEV (reference sequence). The CDR3 loop reads CASSLESGSPYEQYF. CDR3 sequence (DNA): TGTGCCAGCAGTTTAGAGAGCGGGAGCCCATACGAGCAGTACTTC.

The chain has TRBV27 and TRBJ2-7; 7 nucleotides align to TRBD2. J gave up 7 bases and V 3 bases, and 9 bases lay outside the gene matches. Germline loops: CDR1 MNHEY, CDR2 SMNVEV (reference sequence). There are 14 residues in the CDR3. CDR3 region: CASSLRNLGGEQYF. Written as DNA, the CDR3 is TGTGCCAGCAGTTTGCGGAACCTGGGGGGGGAGCAGTACTTC.

J is TRBJ1-6 and V is TRBV5-4, with a possible D match to TRBD1 (6 bases). Germline V gene sequence: CDR1 SGHNT, CDR2 YYREEE (reference sequence). Trimming pared 10 bases from V and 4 bases from J, leaving 15 bases between. This CDR3 has 14 amino acids. The CDR3 bases are TGTGCCTGTAGGACAGAGGGTTATAATTCACCCCTCCACTTT. Translated: CACRTEGYNSPLHF.

The V call is TRBV9, the J call TRBJ1-1, with TRBD1 as a possible D gene (6 bases). Trimming shortened V by 4 bases and J by 2 bases, and 18 bases separated the two germline ends. Germline V CDR1 and CDR2: SGDLS, YYNGEE. The length of the CDR3 is 16 residues. CDR3 loop: CASSIGGERRNTEAFF. CDR3 DNA: TGTGCCAGCAGCATAGGGGGGGAGAGGAGAAACACTGAAGCTTTCTTT. Full variable domain (rest looked up from reference TRBV9 and TRBJ1-1): DSGVTQTPKHLITATGQRVTLRCSPRSGDLSVYWYQQSLDQGLQFLIQYYNGEERAKGNILERFSAQQFPDLHSELNLSSLELGDSALYFCASSIGGERRNTEAFFGQGTRLTVV.

The chain uses TRBV7-9 and TRBJ2-7; TRBD1 matches 7 bases. The CDR3 extends over 13 amino acids. V gave up 11 bases and J gave up 5 bases; unmatched junction bases: 12. The V gene's germline CDR1 is SEHNR and CDR2 FQNEAQ (reference sequence). In DNA form, the CDR3 reads TGTGCCGGAGAGACCGGGACAGTGAACGAGCAGTACTTC. Translated, it gives CAGETGTVNEQYF.

The chain has TRBV27 and TRBJ2-7, with a possible D match to TRBD1 (6 bases). CDR1 and CDR2 from the germline V gene are MNHEY and SMNVEV (reference sequence). CDR3 length equals 14 residues. V was clipped by 2 bases and J by 4 bases, with 12 bases between them. The CDR3 sequence is CASSLRAQGYEQYF. CDR3 in DNA: TGTGCCAGCAGTTTAAGGGCCCAGGGGTACGAGCAGTACTTC.

The V gene is TRBV7-2, the J gene TRBJ1-6, with 10 positions matching TRBD1. The germline gives CDR1 SGHTA, CDR2 FQGNSA. V lost 1 base to trimming and J lost 4 bases; unmatched junction nucleotides: 7. The CDR3 runs to 18 residues. CDR3 sequence: CASSLGETGGAYNSPLHF. In DNA, the CDR3 is TGTGCCAGCAGCTTAGGAGAGACAGGGGGCGCATATAATTCACCCCTCCACTTT.